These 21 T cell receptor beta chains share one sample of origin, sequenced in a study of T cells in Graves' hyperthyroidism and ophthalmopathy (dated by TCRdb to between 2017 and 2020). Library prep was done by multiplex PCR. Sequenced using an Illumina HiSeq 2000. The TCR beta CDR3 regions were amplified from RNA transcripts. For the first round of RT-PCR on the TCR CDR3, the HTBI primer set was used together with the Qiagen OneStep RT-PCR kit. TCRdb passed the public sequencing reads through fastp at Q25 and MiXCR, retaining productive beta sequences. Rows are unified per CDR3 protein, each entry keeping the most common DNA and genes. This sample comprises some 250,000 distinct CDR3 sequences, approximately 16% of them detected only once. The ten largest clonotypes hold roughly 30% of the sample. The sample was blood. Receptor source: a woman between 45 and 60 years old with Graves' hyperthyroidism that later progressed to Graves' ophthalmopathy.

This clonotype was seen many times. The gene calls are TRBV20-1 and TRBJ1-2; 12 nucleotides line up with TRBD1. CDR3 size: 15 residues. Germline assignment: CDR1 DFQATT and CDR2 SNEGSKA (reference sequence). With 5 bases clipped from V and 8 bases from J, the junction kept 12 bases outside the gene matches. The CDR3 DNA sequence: TGCAGTGCTCGTCCGGGACAGGGGGCCGCTAGAGGCTACACCTTC. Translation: CSARPGQGAARGYTF.

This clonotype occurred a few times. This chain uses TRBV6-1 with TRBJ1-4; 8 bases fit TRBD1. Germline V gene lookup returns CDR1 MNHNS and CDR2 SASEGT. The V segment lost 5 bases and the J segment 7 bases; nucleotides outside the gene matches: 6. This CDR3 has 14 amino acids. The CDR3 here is CASSSRTGFEKLFF. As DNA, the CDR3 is TGTGCCAGCAGTTCCCGGACAGGGTTTGAAAAACTGTTTTTT.

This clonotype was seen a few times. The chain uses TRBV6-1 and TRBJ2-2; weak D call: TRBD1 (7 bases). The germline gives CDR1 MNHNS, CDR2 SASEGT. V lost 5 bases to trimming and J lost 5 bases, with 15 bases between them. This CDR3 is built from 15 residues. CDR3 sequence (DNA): TGTGCCAGCAGTCTCAGGGGGGTCGGTACCGGGGAGCTGTTTTTT. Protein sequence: CASSLRGVGTGELFF.

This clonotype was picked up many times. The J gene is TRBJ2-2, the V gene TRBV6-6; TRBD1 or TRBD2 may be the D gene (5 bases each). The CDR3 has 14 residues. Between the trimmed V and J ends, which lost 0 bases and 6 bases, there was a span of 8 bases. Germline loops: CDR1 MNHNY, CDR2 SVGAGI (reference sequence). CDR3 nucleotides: TGTGCCAGCAGTTACTCGAGGGGATCCGGGGAGCTGTTTTTT. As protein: CASSYSRGSGELFF.

The CDR3 reads CASSRTGELVYIQYF. The CDR3 DNA follows: TGCGCCAGCAGCCGGACAGGGGAATTGGTGTACATTCAGTACTTC. The J gene is TRBJ2-4, the V gene TRBV4-1; 9 nucleotides agree with TRBD1. The CDR3 extends over 15 amino acids. Germline CDR1 is MGHRA and CDR2 is YSYEKL. V was clipped by 4 bases and J by 8 bases; unmatched bases: 9.

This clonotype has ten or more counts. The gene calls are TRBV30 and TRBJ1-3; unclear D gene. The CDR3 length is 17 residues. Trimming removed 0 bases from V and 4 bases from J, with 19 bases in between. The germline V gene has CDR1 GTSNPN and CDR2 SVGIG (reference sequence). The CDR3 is CAWSVLLPRAQGNTIYF. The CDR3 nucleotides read TGTGCCTGGAGTGTACTCCTCCCACGGGCCCAAGGAAACACCATATATTTT.

In nucleotides, the CDR3 is TGTGCCACCAGCACCTCCTCAGCCGGAAAAGGGGAGACCCAGTACTTC. Translating gives CATSTSSAGKGETQYF. The chain joins TRBV15 to TRBJ2-5, with D unresolved. The CDR3 is 16 residues long. Trimming stripped 4 bases from V and 5 bases from J, with 20 bases between. Germline CDR1 and CDR2: LNHNV and YYDKDF (reference sequence). Full variable domain (remainder filled in from reference TRBV15 and TRBJ2-5): DAMVIQNPRYQVTQFGKPVTLSCSQTLNHNVMYWYQQKSSQAPKLLFHYYDKDFNNEADTPDNFQSRRPNTSFCFLDIRSPGLGDTAMYLCATSTSSAGKGETQYFGPGTRLLVL.

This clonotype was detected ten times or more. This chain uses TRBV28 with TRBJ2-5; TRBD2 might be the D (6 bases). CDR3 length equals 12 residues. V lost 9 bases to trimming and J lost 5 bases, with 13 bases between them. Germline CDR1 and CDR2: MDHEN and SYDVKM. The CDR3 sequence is CASAGRRETQYF. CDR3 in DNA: TGTGCCAGTGCGGGGAGGAGGGAGACCCAGTACTTC.

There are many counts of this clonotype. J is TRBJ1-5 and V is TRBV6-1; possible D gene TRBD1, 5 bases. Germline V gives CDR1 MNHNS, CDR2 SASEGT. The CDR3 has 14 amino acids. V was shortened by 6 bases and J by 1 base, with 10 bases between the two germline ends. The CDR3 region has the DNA TGTGCCAGCAGCCACCGGGACAGCAATCAGCCCCAGCATTTT. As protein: CASSHRDSNQPQHF.

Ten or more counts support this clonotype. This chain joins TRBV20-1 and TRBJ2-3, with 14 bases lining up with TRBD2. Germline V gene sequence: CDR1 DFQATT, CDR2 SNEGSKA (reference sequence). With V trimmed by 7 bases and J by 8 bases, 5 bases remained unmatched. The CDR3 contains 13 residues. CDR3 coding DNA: TGCAGTGTAGGACTAGCGGGAGGTTCTACGCAGTATTTT. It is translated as CSVGLAGGSTQYF.

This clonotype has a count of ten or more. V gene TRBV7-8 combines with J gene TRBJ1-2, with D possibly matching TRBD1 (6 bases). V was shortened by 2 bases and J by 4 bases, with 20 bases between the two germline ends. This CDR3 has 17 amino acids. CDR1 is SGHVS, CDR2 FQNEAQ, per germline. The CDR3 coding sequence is TGTGCCAGCAGCTTACCTTCCCTCGGGACAATCGGCTATGGCTACACCTTC. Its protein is CASSLPSLGTIGYGYTF.

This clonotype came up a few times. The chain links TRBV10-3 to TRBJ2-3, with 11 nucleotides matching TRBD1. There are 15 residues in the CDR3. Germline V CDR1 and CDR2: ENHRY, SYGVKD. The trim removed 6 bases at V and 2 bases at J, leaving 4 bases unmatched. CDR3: CAISLDRGHTDTQYF. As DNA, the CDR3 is TGTGCCATCAGCTTGGACAGGGGGCACACAGATACGCAGTATTTT.

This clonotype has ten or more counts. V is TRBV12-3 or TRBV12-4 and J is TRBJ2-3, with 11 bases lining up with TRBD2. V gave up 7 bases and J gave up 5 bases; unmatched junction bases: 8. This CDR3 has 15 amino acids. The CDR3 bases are TGTGCCAGCACTCACCCTAGCGGGAGGATAGATACGCAGTATTTT. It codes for CASTHPSGRIDTQYF.

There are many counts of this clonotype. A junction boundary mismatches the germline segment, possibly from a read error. The CDR3 protein is CATHEGDNYAYTF. The CDR3, as DNA: TGTGCCACACATGAGGGCGACAACTATGCCTACACCTTC. This rearrangement joins TRBV28 to TRBJ1-2; D is uncertain. The CDR3 is 13 amino acids. Germline V gene data show CDR1 as MDHEN and CDR2 as SYDVKM.

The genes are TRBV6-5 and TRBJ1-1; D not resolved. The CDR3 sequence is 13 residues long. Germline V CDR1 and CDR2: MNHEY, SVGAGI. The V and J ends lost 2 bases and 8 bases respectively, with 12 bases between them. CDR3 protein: CASSYKAPPEAFF. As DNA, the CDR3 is TGTGCCAGCAGTTACAAGGCCCCCCCAGAAGCTTTCTTT.

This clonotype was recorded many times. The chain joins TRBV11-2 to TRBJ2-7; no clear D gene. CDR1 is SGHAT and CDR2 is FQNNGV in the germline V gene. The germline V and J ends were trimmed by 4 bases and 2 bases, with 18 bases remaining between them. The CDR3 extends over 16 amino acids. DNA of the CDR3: TGTGCCAGCAGCTCGTCCCGGACGGTTCGTCCCTACGAGCAGTACTTC. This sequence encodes CASSSSRTVRPYEQYF.

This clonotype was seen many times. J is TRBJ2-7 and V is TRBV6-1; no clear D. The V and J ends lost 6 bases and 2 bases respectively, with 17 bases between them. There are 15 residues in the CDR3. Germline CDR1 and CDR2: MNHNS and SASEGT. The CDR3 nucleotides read TGTGCCAGCAGCCCGAAAACTATAGAGGCCTACGAGCAGTACTTC. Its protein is CASSPKTIEAYEQYF.

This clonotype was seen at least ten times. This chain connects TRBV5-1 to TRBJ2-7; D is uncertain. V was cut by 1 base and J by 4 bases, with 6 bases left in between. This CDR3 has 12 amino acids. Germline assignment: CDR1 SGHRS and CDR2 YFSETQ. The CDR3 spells CASSLLQYEQYF. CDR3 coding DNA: TGCGCCAGCAGCTTGTTGCAGTACGAGCAGTACTTC.

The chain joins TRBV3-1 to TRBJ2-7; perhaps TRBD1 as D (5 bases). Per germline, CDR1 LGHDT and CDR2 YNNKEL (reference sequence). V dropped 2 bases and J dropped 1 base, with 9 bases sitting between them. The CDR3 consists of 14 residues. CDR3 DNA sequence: TGTGCCAGCAGCCAACCTGGGGCTTCCTACGAGCAGTACTTC. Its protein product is CASSQPGASYEQYF.

CDR3 nucleotides: TGTGCCAGCAGTGGGGGACAGGGGGCGCGGAACACTGAAGCTTTCTTT. Protein product: CASSGGQGARNTEAFF. The chain couples TRBV2 to TRBJ1-1; 12 nucleotides align to TRBD1. Germline V gene data show CDR1 as SNHLY and CDR2 as FYNNEI. The CDR3 loop spans 16 amino acids. The V gene end was trimmed by 4 bases and the J gene end by 1 base; junction bases not matched to a gene: 4.

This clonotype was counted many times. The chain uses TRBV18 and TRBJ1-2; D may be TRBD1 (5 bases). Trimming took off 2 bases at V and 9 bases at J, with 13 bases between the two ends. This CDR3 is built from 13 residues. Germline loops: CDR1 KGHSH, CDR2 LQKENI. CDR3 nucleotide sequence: TGTGCCAGCTCACCAGCCCGACAGATGCGCTACACCTTC. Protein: CASSPARQMRYTF.